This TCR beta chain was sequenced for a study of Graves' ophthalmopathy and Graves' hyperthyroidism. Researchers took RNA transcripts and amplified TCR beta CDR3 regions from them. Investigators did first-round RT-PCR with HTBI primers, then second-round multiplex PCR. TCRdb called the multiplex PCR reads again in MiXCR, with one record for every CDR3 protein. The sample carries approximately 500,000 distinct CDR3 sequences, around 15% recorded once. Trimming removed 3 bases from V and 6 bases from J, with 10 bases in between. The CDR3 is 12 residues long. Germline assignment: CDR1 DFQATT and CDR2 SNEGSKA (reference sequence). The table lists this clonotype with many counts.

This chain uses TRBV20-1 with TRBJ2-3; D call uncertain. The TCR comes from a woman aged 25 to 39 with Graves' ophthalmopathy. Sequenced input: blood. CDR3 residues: CSARALLDTQYF. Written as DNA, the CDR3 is TGCAGTGCTAGGGCCTTGCTGGATACGCAGTATTTT.